Below, one T cell receptor (beta chain) is given with its context. These data belong to a study of blood T cell repertoires in COVID-19. For the study at large: Donors in the United States, Italy and Spain gave samples during acute or convalescent COVID-19. The analysed material was cDNA or gDNA that came from T cells, B-cell-depleted T cells, or PBMCs.

V was pared by 0 bases and J by 4 bases, with 12 bases between. The CDR3 contains 16 residues. Per the study methods: Amplification from reference gene primers served as the basis for estimated nucleated cell counts. Method: immunoSEQ multiplex PCR; TCRdb's copy keeps in-frame clones and lacks some. V, J and clone size reflect that table, while D and trimming were determined from the DNA. This sample has 150,000 to 200,000 clones, with 86% found just once. The source is a man between 65 and 85 years old with acute or convalescent COVID-19. The chain recombines TRBV23-1 with TRBJ2-2, with D perhaps TRBD2 (7 bases). TRBV23-1 has ORF status, its function being uncertain. The specimen sequenced was peripheral blood. CDR3 sequence reads: CASSQSRGGFTGELFF. CDR3 sequence (DNA): TGCGCCAGCAGTCAATCGAGGGGGGGCTTCACCGGGGAGCTGTTTTTT.